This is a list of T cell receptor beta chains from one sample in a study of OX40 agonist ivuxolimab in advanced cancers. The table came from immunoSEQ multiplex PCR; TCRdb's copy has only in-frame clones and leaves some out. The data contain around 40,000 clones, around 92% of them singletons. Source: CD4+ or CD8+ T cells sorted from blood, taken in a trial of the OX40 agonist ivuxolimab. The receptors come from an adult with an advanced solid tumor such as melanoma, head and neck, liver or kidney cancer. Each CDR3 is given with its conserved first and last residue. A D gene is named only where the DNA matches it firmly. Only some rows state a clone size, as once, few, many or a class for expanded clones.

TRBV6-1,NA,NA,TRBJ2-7,CASSEGLRGYYYEQYF,TGTGCCAGCAGTGAAGGGCTGAGAGGCTACTACTACGAGCAGTACTTC
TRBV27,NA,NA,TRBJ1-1,CASSFGGVTEAFF,TGTGCCAGCAGTTTCGGAGGGGTGACTGAAGCTTTCTTT
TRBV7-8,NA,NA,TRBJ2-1,CASSLVLAPLGVNEQFF,TGTGCCAGCAGCTTAGTTTTGGCACCGCTCGGAGTCAATGAGCAGTTCTTC
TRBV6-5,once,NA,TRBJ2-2,CASSYGTGELFF,TGTGCCAGCAGTTATGGCACCGGGGAGCTGTTTTTT
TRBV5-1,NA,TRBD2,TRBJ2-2,CASSSNLAGGPSGELFF,TGCGCCAGCAGCTCCAATTTAGCGGGAGGGCCGTCCGGGGAGCTGTTTTTT
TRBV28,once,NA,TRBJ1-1,CASSPWGDTNTEAFF,TGTGCCAGCAGTCCTTGGGGGGATACTAACACTGAAGCTTTCTTT
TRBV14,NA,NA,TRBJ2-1,CASSQYSFGDEQFF,TGTGCCAGCAGCCAATATTCGTTTGGCGATGAGCAGTTCTTC
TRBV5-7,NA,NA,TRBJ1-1,CASTYWGKDTEAFF,TGTGCCAGCACCTACTGGGGTAAGGACACTGAAGCTTTCTTT
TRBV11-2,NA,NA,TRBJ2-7,CASSLGRTYEQYF,TGTGCCAGCAGCTTAGGCCGCACCTACGAGCAGTACTTC
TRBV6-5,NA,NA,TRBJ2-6,CASSYRGSGANVLTF,TGTGCCAGCAGTTACAGGGGCTCTGGGGCCAACGTCCTGACTTTC
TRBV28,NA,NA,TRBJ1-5,CASSPPRRGQPQHF,TGTGCCAGCAGCCCCCCCCGGCGGGGTCAGCCCCAGCATTTT
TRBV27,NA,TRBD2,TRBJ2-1,CASSLGGVGNEQFF,TGTGCCAGCAGTTTAGGGGGGGTAGGCAATGAGCAGTTCTTC
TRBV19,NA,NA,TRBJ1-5,CAARGAKSNQPQHF,TGTGCCGCACGCGGGGCGAAGAGCAATCAGCCCCAGCATTTT
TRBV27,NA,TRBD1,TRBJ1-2,CASSLWTGDPYGYTF,TGTGCCAGCAGTTTATGGACAGGGGATCCCTATGGCTACACCTTC
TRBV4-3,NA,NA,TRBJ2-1,CASSQDEEEGGAYNEQFF,TGCGCCAGCAGCCAAGATGAGGAAGAGGGCGGGGCCTACAATGAGCAGTTCTTC
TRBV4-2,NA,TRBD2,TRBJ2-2,CASSQEEVAGAGELFF,TGTGCCAGCAGCCAAGAGGAGGTAGCGGGAGCCGGGGAGCTGTTTTTT
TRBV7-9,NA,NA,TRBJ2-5,CASSLLLAETQYF,TGTGCCAGCAGCTTATTACTAGCTGAGACCCAGTACTTC
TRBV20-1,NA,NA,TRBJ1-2,CSARGNGYTF,TGCAGTGCTCGGGGGAATGGCTACACCTTC